Listed here are 20 T cell receptor beta chains from one sample, sequenced in a study of cytomegalovirus exposure and HLA in healthy donors (dated by TCRdb to about 2017). Library preparation employed the immunoSEQ multiplex PCR assay. The multiplex PCR relied on a mix of 60 forward primers for TCR Vbeta segments and 13 reverse primers for TCR Jbeta segments. Not all clones reach the TCRdb copy of this immuneACCESS table, which keeps in-frame sequences only. Checked studies attribute under half of the gap to unresolved V genes and leave the rest unexplained. In this sample's table one finds about 120,000 clones. Around 1.6% of the sample is held by the ten biggest clonotypes. The sample consisted of PBMCs. The receptors here all came from a woman aged 40 to 55 in good health and CMV-seropositive.

The CDR3: CASRSGAGRALQQYF. The CDR3 region has the DNA TGTGCCAGCAGATCTGGCGCGGGGCGAGCTTTACAGCAGTACTTC. The chain has TRBV5-6 and TRBJ2-7; the D gene is possibly TRBD2 (6 bases). Germline CDR1 is SGHDT and CDR2 is YYEEEE. The length of the CDR3 is 15 residues. With 5 bases removed from V and 8 bases from J, the gap between germline ends came to 23 bases.

The rearrangement links TRBV9 to TRBJ2-1; TRBD1 agrees at 7 bases. V lost 0 bases, J lost 0 bases, and 6 bases stayed unmatched. The CDR3 totals 17 residues. CDR1 is SGDLS, CDR2 YYNGEE, per germline. The CDR3 is CASSVEAGGFSYNEQFF. The CDR3 nucleotides read TGTGCCAGCAGCGTAGAGGCAGGGGGATTCTCCTACAATGAGCAGTTCTTC.

The chain couples TRBV30 to TRBJ2-7; D is undetermined. The germline gives CDR1 GTSNPN, CDR2 SVGIG (reference sequence). V was trimmed by 4 bases and J by 3 bases, leaving 7 bases between them. The CDR3 runs 11 residues. The CDR3 loop is CAWKPSYEQYF. The CDR3 DNA reads TGTGCCTGGAAGCCTAGCTACGAGCAGTACTTC.

The chain uses TRBV30 and TRBJ1-1, with TRBD1 identical over 8 bases. CDR3 length: 14 amino acids. The germline V gene encodes CDR1 GTSNPN and CDR2 SVGIG (reference sequence). The J segment lost 5 bases and the V segment lost 0 bases, leaving 5 bases of the junction unmatched. CDR3 nucleotides: TGTGCCTGGAGTGTACAGGGGGTGGAGACTGAAGCTTTCTTT. Its translation is CAWSVQGVETEAFF. Using reference TRBV30 and TRBJ1-1 for the parts outside the CDR3, the full variable domain is SQTIHQWPATLVQPVGSPLSLECTVEGTSNPNLYWYRQAAGRGLQLLFYSVGIGQISSEVPQNLSASRPQDRQFILSSKKLLLSDSGFYLCAWSVQGVETEAFFGQGTRLTVV.

This chain uses TRBV11-2 with TRBJ2-4; TRBD2 is a possible D gene (5 bases). Germline values: CDR1 SGHAT, CDR2 FQNNGV. The CDR3 consists of 12 residues. Trimming removed 3 bases from V and 6 bases from J, with 6 bases in between. CDR3 residues: CASSFRGNIQYF. CDR3 nucleotide sequence: TGTGCCAGCAGCTTCCGGGGAAACATTCAGTACTTC. The whole variable domain, filled in from reference TRBV11-2 and TRBJ2-4, reads EAGVAQSPRYKIIEKRQSVAFWCNPISGHATLYWYQQILGQGPKLLIQFQNNGVVDDSQLPKDRFSAERLKGVDSTLKIQPAKLEDSAVYLCASSFRGNIQYFGAGTRLSVL.

The V gene is TRBV6-1, the J gene TRBJ2-7, with D uncertain. This CDR3 is built from 15 residues. Per germline, CDR1 MNHNS and CDR2 SASEGT. V shed 11 bases and J shed 0 bases, with 20 bases lying between them. CDR3 nucleotides: TGTGCCGGCTCCGTAGGCCTACTACACTCCTACGAGCAGTACTTC. Translation gives CAGSVGLLHSYEQYF.

The CDR3 reads CASSLTSGSYEQYF. CDR3 coding DNA: TGTGCCAGCAGCTTAACTAGCGGATCCTACGAGCAGTACTTC. The chain couples TRBV7-2 to TRBJ2-5; TRBD2 matches at 8 bases. The DNA end favors TRBJ2-7, so the J call may be wrong. CDR1 and CDR2 (germline): SGHTA, FQGNSA. This CDR3 comprises 14 residues.

The chain uses TRBV29-1 and TRBJ2-5; D gene uncertain. TRBJ2-7 explains the end of the DNA better; the J call may be wrong. This CDR3 region has 13 residues. Germline V lookup: CDR1 SQVTM, CDR2 ANQGSEA. The CDR3 region is CSVEIRSSYEQYF. CDR3 bases: TGCAGCGTTGAAATTAGGAGCTCCTACGAGCAGTACTTC.

V usage is TRBV7-6 and J usage is TRBJ2-1, with TRBD1 identical over 8 bases. Germline CDR1 reads SGHVS; CDR2 reads FNYEAQ. This CDR3 has 12 amino acids. The junction had 0 bases not matched to a gene; V was cut back by 4 bases and J by 7 bases. The CDR3 sequence: CASSYRGNEQFF. CDR3 nucleotides: TGTGCCAGCAGCTACAGGGGGAATGAGCAGTTCTTC.

The chain employs TRBV27 and TRBJ1-1, with TRBD1 identical over 9 bases. The CDR3 sequence is 14 residues long. CDR1 is MNHEY and CDR2 is SMNVEV in the germline V gene (reference sequence). The V gene end was trimmed by 3 bases and the J gene end by 5 bases; junction bases not matched to a gene: 4. Written as DNA, the CDR3 is TGTGCCAGCAGTTTCCACAGGGGGCTGACTGAAGCTTTCTTT. Protein product: CASSFHRGLTEAFF.

The genes are TRBV19 and TRBJ2-5; 7 bases map to TRBD1. From germline, CDR1 is LNHDA and CDR2 SQIVND (reference sequence). The CDR3 runs to 15 residues. V trimming: 0 bases; J trimming: 6 bases; junction bases outside the gene matches: 7. The CDR3 nucleotides are TGTGCCAGTAGTATAGATGGGACAGTGGTACAGACCCAGTACTTC. Translated: CASSIDGTVVQTQYF.

V gene TRBV7-9 combines with J gene TRBJ2-1; D might be TRBD2 (6 bases). Trimming removed 2 bases from V and 8 bases from J, with 10 bases in between. The germline gives CDR1 SEHNR, CDR2 FQNEAQ (reference sequence). The CDR3 loop spans 13 amino acids. This chain's CDR3 is CASSLTGVDEQFF. In DNA form, the CDR3 reads TGTGCCAGCAGCTTAACGGGAGTGGATGAGCAGTTCTTC.

The V call is TRBV14, the J call TRBJ2-5; 8 nucleotides match TRBD2. Germline V gene lookup returns CDR1 SGHDN and CDR2 FVKESK. The CDR3 is made up of 16 amino acids. Unmatched junction bases numbered 11, after V lost 3 bases and J lost 5 bases. CDR3 loop: CASSHGTGGPWETQYF. Here the CDR3 DNA reads TGTGCCAGCAGCCACGGAACGGGAGGGCCGTGGGAGACCCAGTACTTC.

In nucleotides, the CDR3 is TGTGCCAGCAGCTTGCGGCGGGAGGGCCTCGGCACAGATACGCAGTATTTT. It codes for CASSLRREGLGTDTQYF. The chain is built from TRBV5-5 and TRBJ2-3; 9 nucleotides agree with TRBD2. There are 17 residues in the CDR3. Germline lookup yields CDR1 SGHKS and CDR2 YYEKEE (reference sequence). J was trimmed by 1 base and V by 1 base; bases with no gene match: 7.

The chain has TRBV7-9 and TRBJ2-1; 9 bases are shared with TRBD1. The CDR3 length is 16 residues. Germline lookup yields CDR1 SEHNR and CDR2 FQNEAQ (reference sequence). V was clipped by 2 bases and J by 6 bases; unmatched bases: 8. The CDR3 region is CASSLPGTGKRNEQFF. The CDR3 DNA sequence: TGTGCCAGCAGCTTACCAGGGACAGGGAAACGCAATGAGCAGTTCTTC. Supplemented by reference TRBV7-9 and TRBJ2-1, the full variable domain reads DTGVSQNPRHKITKRGQNVTFRCDPISEHNRLYWYRQTLGQGPEFLTYFQNEAQLEKSRLLSDRFSAERPKGSFSTLEIQRTEQGDSAMYLCASSLPGTGKRNEQFFGPGTRLTVL.

The rearrangement uses TRBV19 and TRBJ2-6; D gene unclear. V shed 7 bases and J shed 4 bases, with 11 bases lying between them. The CDR3 contains 14 residues. Germline V gives CDR1 LNHDA, CDR2 SQIVND (reference sequence). The CDR3, as DNA: TGTGCCAGTACAGTCATTATGGGGGCCAACGTCCTGACTTTC. As protein: CASTVIMGANVLTF.

V and J are TRBV10-1 and TRBJ2-5, with D unclear. The V and J ends lost 10 bases and 6 bases respectively, with 18 bases between them. CDR1 is WNHNN, CDR2 SYGVQD, per germline (reference sequence). The CDR3 contains 13 residues. The CDR3 DNA is TGCGCCATTCTCCTACCCGGTTCGAAGACCCAGTACTTC. Protein: CAILLPGSKTQYF.

The chain uses TRBV28 and TRBJ2-7, with D maybe TRBD1 (6 bases). Trimming left V 6 bases short and J 6 bases short, with 15 bases between. CDR3 length equals 13 residues. CDR1 is MDHEN and CDR2 is SYDVKM in the germline V gene. The CDR3 coding sequence is TGTGCCAGCAGAACCGGGACATTACCCGAGCAGTACTTC. Protein product: CASRTGTLPEQYF.

V is TRBV30 and J is TRBJ2-5; 7 bases align to TRBD1. The germline V gene encodes CDR1 GTSNPN and CDR2 SVGIG (reference sequence). The V gene end was trimmed by 4 bases and the J gene end by 2 bases; junction bases not matched to a gene: 4. The CDR3 runs 13 residues. DNA of the CDR3: TGTGCCTGGATGAGGGACAGACAAGAGACCCAGTACTTC. Translated, it gives CAWMRDRQETQYF.

The chain recombines TRBV30 with TRBJ2-7, with 10 bases lining up with TRBD2. CDR1 and CDR2 (germline): GTSNPN, SVGIG (reference sequence). V lost 1 base to trimming and J lost 3 bases; unmatched junction nucleotides: 12. The CDR3 length is 17 residues. This CDR3 reads CAWSGLAGLNPFYEQYF. In DNA, the CDR3 is TGTGCCTGGAGTGGACTAGCGGGTCTAAACCCCTTCTACGAGCAGTACTTC.